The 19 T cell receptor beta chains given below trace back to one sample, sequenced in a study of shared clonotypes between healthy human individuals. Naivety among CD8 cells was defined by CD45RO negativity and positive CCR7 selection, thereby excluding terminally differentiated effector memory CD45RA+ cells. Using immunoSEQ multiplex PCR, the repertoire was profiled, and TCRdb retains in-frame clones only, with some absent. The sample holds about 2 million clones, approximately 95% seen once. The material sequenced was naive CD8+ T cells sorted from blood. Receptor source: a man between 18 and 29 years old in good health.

DNA of the CDR3: TGCGCCAGCAGCTTTTCAGGGGCAAATGAAAAACTGTTTTTT. It encodes CASSFSGANEKLFF. The gene calls are TRBV5-1 and TRBJ1-4; a possible D gene is TRBD1 (6 bases). Trimming shortened V by 2 bases and J by 5 bases, and 10 bases separated the two germline ends. This CDR3 comprises 14 residues. The germline V gene has CDR1 SGHRS and CDR2 YFSETQ.

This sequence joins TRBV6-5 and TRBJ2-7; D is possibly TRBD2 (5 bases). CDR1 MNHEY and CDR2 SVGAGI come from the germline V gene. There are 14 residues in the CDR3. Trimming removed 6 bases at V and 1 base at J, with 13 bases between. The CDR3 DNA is TGTGCCAGCAGCCTGGACTGGCCATCCTACGAGCAGTACTTC. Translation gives CASSLDWPSYEQYF.

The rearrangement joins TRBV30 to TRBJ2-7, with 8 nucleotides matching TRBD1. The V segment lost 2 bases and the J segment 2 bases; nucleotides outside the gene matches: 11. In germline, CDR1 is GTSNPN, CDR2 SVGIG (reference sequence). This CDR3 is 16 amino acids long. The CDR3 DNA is TGTGCCTGGAGTCGTCAGAATCAACAGGGGGCCTACGAGCAGTACTTC. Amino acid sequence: CAWSRQNQQGAYEQYF. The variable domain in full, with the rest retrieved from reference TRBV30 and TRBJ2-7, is SQTIHQWPATLVQPVGSPLSLECTVEGTSNPNLYWYRQAAGRGLQLLFYSVGIGQISSEVPQNLSASRPQDRQFILSSKKLLLSDSGFYLCAWSRQNQQGAYEQYFGPGTRLTVT.

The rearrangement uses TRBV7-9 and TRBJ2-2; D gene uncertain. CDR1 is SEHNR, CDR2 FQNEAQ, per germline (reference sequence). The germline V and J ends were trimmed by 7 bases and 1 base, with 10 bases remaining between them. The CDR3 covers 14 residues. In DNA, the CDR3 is TGTGCCAGCATCCTGGCAGGGAACACCGGGGAGCTGTTTTTT. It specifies CASILAGNTGELFF. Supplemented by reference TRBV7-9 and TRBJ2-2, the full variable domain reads DTGVSQNPRHKITKRGQNVTFRCDPISEHNRLYWYRQTLGQGPEFLTYFQNEAQLEKSRLLSDRFSAERPKGSFSTLEIQRTEQGDSAMYLCASILAGNTGELFFGEGSRLTVL.

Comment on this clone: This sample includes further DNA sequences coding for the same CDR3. The CDR3 coding sequence is TGCGCCAGCAGCCAAGATCGTGGCAGGGGCACTGAAGCTTTCTTT. Protein sequence: CASSQDRGRGTEAFF. V is TRBV4-3 and J is TRBJ1-1; possibly TRBD1 for D (6 bases). Germline CDR1 and CDR2: LGHNA and YSLEER. The ends were cut back, 0 bases at V and 4 bases at J, with 12 bases in the middle. The CDR3 runs to 15 residues.

The CDR3 sequence: CASSSSAYYNEQFF. The CDR3 DNA sequence: TGTGCCAGTAGTAGTAGCGCCTACTACAATGAGCAGTTCTTC. The chain links TRBV19 to TRBJ2-1; D perhaps matches TRBD2 (5 bases). Germline V lookup: CDR1 LNHDA, CDR2 SQIVND (reference sequence). The V end lost 4 bases, the J end lost 3 bases, and 10 bases lay between the germline ends. CDR3 size: 14 residues.

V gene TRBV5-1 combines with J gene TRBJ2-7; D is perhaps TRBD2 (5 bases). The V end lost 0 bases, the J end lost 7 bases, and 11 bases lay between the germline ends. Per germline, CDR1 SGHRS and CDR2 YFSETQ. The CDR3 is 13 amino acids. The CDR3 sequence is CASSLESRVEQYF. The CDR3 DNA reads TGCGCCAGCAGCTTGGAATCGCGGGTAGAGCAGTACTTC. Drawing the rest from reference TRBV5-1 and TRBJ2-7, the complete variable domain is KAGVTQTPRYLIKTRGQQVTLSCSPISGHRSVSWYQQTPGQGLQFLFEYFSETQRNKGNFPGRFSGRQFSNSRSEMNVSTLELGDSALYLCASSLESRVEQYFGPGTRLTVT.

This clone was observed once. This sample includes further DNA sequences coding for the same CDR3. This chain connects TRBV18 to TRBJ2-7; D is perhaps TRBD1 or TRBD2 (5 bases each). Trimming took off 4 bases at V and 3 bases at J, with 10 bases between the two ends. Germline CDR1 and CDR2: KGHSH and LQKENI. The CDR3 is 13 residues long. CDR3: CASSLGTLYEQYF. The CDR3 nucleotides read TGTGCCAGCTCACTCGGGACCCTCTACGAGCAGTACTTC.

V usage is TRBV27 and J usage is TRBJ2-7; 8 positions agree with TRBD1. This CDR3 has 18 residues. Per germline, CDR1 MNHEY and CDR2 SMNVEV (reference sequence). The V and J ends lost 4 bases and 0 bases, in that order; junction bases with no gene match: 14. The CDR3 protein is CASSYSAGDRPSSYEQYF. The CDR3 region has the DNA TGTGCCAGCAGTTACAGCGCTGGGGACAGGCCAAGCTCCTACGAGCAGTACTTC.

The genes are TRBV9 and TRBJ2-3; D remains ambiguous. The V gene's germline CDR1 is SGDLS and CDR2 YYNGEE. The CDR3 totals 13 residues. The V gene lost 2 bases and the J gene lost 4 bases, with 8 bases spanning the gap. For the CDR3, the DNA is TGTGCCAGCAGCGTCGAGGCCCCAGATACGCAGTATTTT. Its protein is CASSVEAPDTQYF.

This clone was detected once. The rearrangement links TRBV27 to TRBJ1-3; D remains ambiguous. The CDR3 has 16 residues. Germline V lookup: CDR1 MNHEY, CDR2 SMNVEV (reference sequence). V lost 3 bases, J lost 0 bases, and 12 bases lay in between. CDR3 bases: TGTGCCAGCAGTTTGGGGATCCCAAACTCTGGAAACACCATATATTTT. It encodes CASSLGIPNSGNTIYF.

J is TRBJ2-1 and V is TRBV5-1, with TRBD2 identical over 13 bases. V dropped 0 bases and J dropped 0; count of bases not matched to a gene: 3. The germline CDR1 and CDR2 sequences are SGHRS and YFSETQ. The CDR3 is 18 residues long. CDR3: CASSLGLAGGGSYNEQFF. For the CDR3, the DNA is TGCGCCAGCAGCTTGGGACTAGCGGGAGGAGGCTCCTACAATGAGCAGTTCTTC.

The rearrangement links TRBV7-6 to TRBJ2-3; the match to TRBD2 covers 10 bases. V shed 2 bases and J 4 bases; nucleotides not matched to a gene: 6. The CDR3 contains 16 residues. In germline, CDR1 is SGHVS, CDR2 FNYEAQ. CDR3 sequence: CASSLFTSGEPDTQYF. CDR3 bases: TGTGCCAGCAGCTTATTTACTAGCGGGGAGCCAGATACGCAGTATTTT.

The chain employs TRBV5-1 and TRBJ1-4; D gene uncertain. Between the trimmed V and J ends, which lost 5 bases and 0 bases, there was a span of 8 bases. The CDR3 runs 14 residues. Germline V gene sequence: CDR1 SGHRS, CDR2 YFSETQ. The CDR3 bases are TGCGCCAGCAGTTGGGCAGCAACTAATGAAAAACTGTTTTTT. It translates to CASSWAATNEKLFF. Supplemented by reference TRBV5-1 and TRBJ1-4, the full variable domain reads KAGVTQTPRYLIKTRGQQVTLSCSPISGHRSVSWYQQTPGQGLQFLFEYFSETQRNKGNFPGRFSGRQFSNSRSEMNVSTLELGDSALYLCASSWAATNEKLFFGSGTQLSVL.

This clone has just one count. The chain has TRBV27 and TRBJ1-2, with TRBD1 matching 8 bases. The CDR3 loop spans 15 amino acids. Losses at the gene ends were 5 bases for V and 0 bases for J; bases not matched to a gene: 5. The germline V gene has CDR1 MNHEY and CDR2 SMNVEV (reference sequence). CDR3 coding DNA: TGTGCCAGCAGTCCGGAACAGGGGGCTAACTATGGCTACACCTTC. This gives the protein CASSPEQGANYGYTF.

CDR3 loop: CASSPQGASYEQYF. CDR3 sequence (DNA): TGTGCCAGCAGCCCTCAGGGGGCCTCCTACGAGCAGTACTTC. The chain couples TRBV9 to TRBJ2-7, with TRBD1 matching 8 bases. This CDR3 has 14 residues. V gave up 4 bases and J gave up 0 bases; unmatched junction bases: 3. The germline V gene encodes CDR1 SGDLS and CDR2 YYNGEE.

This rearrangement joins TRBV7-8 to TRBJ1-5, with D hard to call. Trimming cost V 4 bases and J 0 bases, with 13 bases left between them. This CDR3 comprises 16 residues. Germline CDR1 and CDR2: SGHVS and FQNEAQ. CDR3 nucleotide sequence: TGTGCCAGCAGCTCCCCCGGACGGGATAGCAATCAGCCCCAGCATTTT. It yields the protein CASSSPGRDSNQPQHF.

CDR3 in amino acids: CASSQVQGQEYEQYF. CDR3 nucleotides: TGCGCCAGCAGCCAAGTTCAGGGGCAGGAGTACGAGCAGTACTTC. This rearrangement joins TRBV4-1 to TRBJ2-7; perhaps TRBD1 as D (6 bases). Germline V gene lookup returns CDR1 MGHRA and CDR2 YSYEKL. The CDR3 totals 15 residues. The V end was cut by 1 base, the J end by 4 bases, with 14 bases between.

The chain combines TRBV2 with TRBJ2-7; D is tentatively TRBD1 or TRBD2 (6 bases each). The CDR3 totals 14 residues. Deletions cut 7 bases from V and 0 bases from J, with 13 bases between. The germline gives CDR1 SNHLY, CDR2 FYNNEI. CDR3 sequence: CASTSRGHSYEQYF. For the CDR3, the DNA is TGTGCCAGCACTAGTCGGGGGCACTCCTACGAGCAGTACTTC.